Each of the 30 T cell receptor beta chains below was sequenced from the same sample in a study of blood T cell repertoires in COVID-19. Sequencing used immunoSEQ multiplex PCR; TCRdb keeps in-frame clones, though not all of them. The table records a few hundred thousand clones, roughly 90% of them present only once. Source material: peripheral blood. The receptors come from a woman in her 30s with COVID-19, enrolled during active disease.

Written as DNA, the CDR3 is TGTGCCAGCAGTGAAGGCCTCTATGGCTACACCTTC. The encoded protein is CASSEGLYGYTF. The rearrangement links TRBV25-1 to TRBJ1-2; no clear D. The germline CDR1 and CDR2 sequences are MGHDK and SYGVNS. CDR3 size: 12 residues. V dropped 2 bases and J dropped 4 bases, with 5 bases sitting between them.

The chain combines TRBV4-1 with TRBJ1-4; D perhaps matches TRBD1 (5 bases). Germline CDR1 MGHRA, CDR2 YSYEKL. Deletions cut 4 bases from V and 4 bases from J, with 16 bases between. There are 16 residues in the CDR3. The CDR3 DNA reads TGCGCCAGCAGCCTGTTAGCAGGGCCTAGTAATGAAAAACTGTTTTTT. It codes for CASSLLAGPSNEKLFF.

The chain combines TRBV21-1 with TRBJ2-7; TRBD2 is taken as the D call from the table, unchecked against the DNA. TRBV21-1 is given as a pseudogene. This CDR3 has 10 amino acids. CDR3 sequence (DNA): TGTGCCAGCAGCACTTACGAGCAGTACTTC. Amino acids: CASSTYEQYF.

The chain joins TRBV5-4 to TRBJ1-1; 10 bases align to TRBD1. V lost 4 bases, J lost 3 bases, and 3 bases stayed unmatched. The V gene's germline CDR1 is SGHNT and CDR2 YYREEE (reference sequence). The CDR3 length is 14 residues. The CDR3, as DNA: TGTGCCAGCAGCAGGGGACAGGGGTACACTGAAGCTTTCTTT. It encodes CASSRGQGYTEAFF.

The genes are TRBV27 and TRBJ2-1; D perhaps matches TRBD2 (5 bases). This CDR3 spans 15 amino acids. The V gene lost 5 bases and the J gene lost 0 bases, with 11 bases spanning the gap. From germline, CDR1 is MNHEY and CDR2 SMNVEV (reference sequence). The CDR3 here is CASSARESSYNEQFF. As DNA, the CDR3 is TGTGCCAGCAGTGCCCGGGAAAGCTCCTACAATGAGCAGTTCTTC.

The V call is TRBV28, the J call TRBJ1-2; D is unclear. CDR3 size: 15 residues. V lost 4 bases, J lost 4 bases, and 16 bases lay in between. Germline V gene sequence: CDR1 MDHEN, CDR2 SYDVKM. CDR3 coding DNA: TGTGCCAGCAGTTCACCGCGGGCCTTGAGCTATGGCTACACCTTC. Translating it yields CASSSPRALSYGYTF.

The chain combines TRBV7-6 with TRBJ2-3, with 11 bases fitting TRBD2. Per germline, CDR1 SGHVS and CDR2 FNYEAQ. The CDR3 totals 15 residues. The V segment lost 5 bases and the J segment 6 bases; nucleotides outside the gene matches: 7. Here the CDR3 reads CASSPGTSGGDTQYF. In DNA, the CDR3 is TGTGCCAGCAGCCCCGGGACTAGCGGAGGGGATACGCAGTATTTT.

This rearrangement joins TRBV6-1 to TRBJ1-6, with a possible D match to TRBD1 (6 bases). The V end lost 2 bases, the J end lost 0 bases, and 8 bases lay between the germline ends. This CDR3 comprises 16 residues. Germline assignment: CDR1 MNHNS and CDR2 SASEGT. CDR3 bases: TGTGCCAGCAGTGAACCGACAGGCTCCTATAATTCACCCCTCCACTTT. Protein: CASSEPTGSYNSPLHF.

The chain links TRBV24-1 to TRBJ2-7, with D possibly matching TRBD1 (5 bases). CDR1 and CDR2 from the germline V gene are KGHDR and SFDVKD. The CDR3 covers 13 residues. V was cut by 3 bases and J by 6 bases, with 11 bases left in between. For the CDR3, the DNA is TGTGCCACCAGTGATCGACTCCAGGGCGAGCAGTACTTC. The encoded protein is CATSDRLQGEQYF.

The genes are TRBV28 and TRBJ1-1, with TRBD1 as a possible D gene (6 bases). Deletions cut 4 bases from V and 5 bases from J, with 14 bases between. The CDR3 sequence is 14 residues long. Germline V gives CDR1 MDHEN, CDR2 SYDVKM. The CDR3 DNA follows: TGTGCCAGCAGTTCTTCCGGGGGGGCGACTGAAGCTTTCTTT. Amino acid sequence: CASSSSGGATEAFF.

This rearrangement joins TRBV7-3 to TRBJ1-5; the D gene is possibly TRBD1 (5 bases). The germline V gene has CDR1 SGHTA and CDR2 FQGTGA. The ends were cut back, 3 bases at V and 0 bases at J, with 9 bases in the middle. The CDR3 runs 15 residues. The CDR3 protein is CASSFGGYSNQPQHF. The CDR3 nucleotides are TGTGCCAGCAGCTTCGGGGGTTATAGCAATCAGCCCCAGCATTTT.

To note about this clone: The sample has other DNA sequences that encode this CDR3 too. The rearrangement joins TRBV9 to TRBJ2-2, with 7 bases lining up with TRBD2. The J segment lost 0 bases and the V segment lost 0 bases, leaving 2 bases of the junction unmatched. CDR3 length equals 16 residues. Germline CDR1 SGDLS, CDR2 YYNGEE. The CDR3 sequence: CASSVGGGTNTGELFF. CDR3 bases: TGTGCCAGCAGCGTAGGCGGGGGAACGAACACCGGGGAGCTGTTTTTT.

J is TRBJ1-5 and V is TRBV19; a possible D gene is TRBD1 (5 bases). Between the trimmed V and J ends, which lost 3 bases and 2 bases, there was a span of 11 bases. CDR3 length equals 15 residues. The germline V gene has CDR1 LNHDA and CDR2 SQIVND (reference sequence). Written as DNA, the CDR3 is TGTGCCAGTAGTATCGGAGGGGTTCGCAATCAGCCCCAGCATTTT. Protein sequence: CASSIGGVRNQPQHF.

This clone was counted a single time. This rearrangement joins TRBV3-1 (or the pseudogene TRBV3-2) to TRBJ2-1; 8 bases are a match to TRBD2. V gave up 2 bases and J gave up 6 bases; unmatched junction bases: 9. Germline V gene data show CDR1 as LGHDT and CDR2 as YNNKEL (reference sequence). There are 16 residues in the CDR3. CDR3: CASSQFGGRPSNEQFF. The CDR3 nucleotides read TGTGCCAGCAGCCAATTCGGCGGGAGGCCCTCCAATGAGCAGTTCTTC.

The rearrangement joins TRBV5-8 to TRBJ1-5, with TRBD1 matching 8 bases. Germline V gene lookup returns CDR1 SGHTS and CDR2 YDEGEE. Trimming took 0 bases from V and 6 from J; bases not matched to a gene: 2. This CDR3 region has 14 residues. The CDR3 sequence: CASSLDRGSQPQHF. The CDR3 region has the DNA TGTGCCAGCAGCTTGGACAGGGGGAGTCAGCCCCAGCATTTT. The full variable domain, with the rest looked up from reference TRBV5-8 and TRBJ1-5, is EAGVTQSPTHLIKTRGQQATLRCSPISGHTSVYWYQQALGLGLQFLLWYDEGEERNRGNFPPRFSGRQFPNYSSELNVNALELEDSALYLCASSLDRGSQPQHFGDGTRLSIL.

The table lists this clone with a count of one. The V call is TRBV19, the J call TRBJ1-1, with TRBD1 identical over 7 bases. Germline V gene sequence: CDR1 LNHDA, CDR2 SQIVND (reference sequence). The V segment lost 5 bases and the J segment 0 bases; nucleotides outside the gene matches: 21. The CDR3 extends over 20 amino acids. CDR3 DNA sequence: TGTGCCAGTAGTCCCATTCGCCCGGGACAGTCTGATGGTTTGAACACTGAAGCTTTCTTT. Protein sequence: CASSPIRPGQSDGLNTEAFF.

The V gene is TRBV9, the J gene TRBJ1-1; 7 positions agree with TRBD1. CDR1 is SGDLS, CDR2 YYNGEE, per germline. This CDR3 is 15 amino acids long. With V trimmed by 0 bases and J by 7 bases, 9 bases remained unmatched. This CDR3 reads CASSVVTGVLVEAFF. CDR3 DNA sequence: TGTGCCAGCAGCGTAGTTACAGGGGTTCTTGTTGAAGCTTTCTTT.

The chain links TRBV30 to TRBJ1-2; 8 bases are shared with TRBD1. The CDR3 consists of 13 residues. The germline V gene has CDR1 GTSNPN and CDR2 SVGIG (reference sequence). After removal of 8 bases from V and 5 bases from J, the junction contained 10 bases not matched to a gene. CDR3 loop: CATQPGTGYGYTF. The DNA for the CDR3 is TGTGCCACCCAGCCCGGGACAGGATATGGCTACACCTTC. Full variable domain (missing parts from reference TRBV30 and TRBJ1-2): SQTIHQWPATLVQPVGSPLSLECTVEGTSNPNLYWYRQAAGRGLQLLFYSVGIGQISSEVPQNLSASRPQDRQFILSSKKLLLSDSGFYLCATQPGTGYGYTFGSGTRLTVV.

In its sample, this clone was seen once. V usage is TRBV7-2 and J usage is TRBJ1-2; D call uncertain. V dropped 5 bases and J dropped 5 bases, with 15 bases sitting between them. From germline, CDR1 is SGHTA and CDR2 FQGNSA. The CDR3 consists of 14 residues. CDR3 amino acids: CASSERATLYGYTF. The CDR3 DNA reads as TGTGCCAGCAGCGAGCGGGCAACCCTATATGGCTACACCTTC.

The CDR3 nucleotides are TGTGCCAGCAGTGAATTCCCGGGACAGGGGTACACCTTC. Protein sequence: CASSEFPGQGYTF. This rearrangement joins TRBV6-1 to TRBJ1-2, with 10 nucleotides matching TRBD1. The germline gives CDR1 MNHNS, CDR2 SASEGT. The CDR3 is made up of 13 amino acids. After removal of 2 bases from V and 11 bases from J, the junction contained 5 bases not matched to a gene.

The CDR3 DNA follows: TGTGCCAGCAGCTTAGACCTAGCGGGAGCTTCGGATGAGCAGTTCTTC. Translation: CASSLDLAGASDEQFF. This chain joins TRBV7-6 and TRBJ2-1, with 10 bases that match TRBD2. The CDR3 sequence is 16 residues long. The germline V gene has CDR1 SGHVS and CDR2 FNYEAQ. V dropped 1 base and J dropped 8; count of bases not matched to a gene: 8. Complete variable domain (other parts from reference TRBV7-6 and TRBJ2-1): GAGVSQSPRYKVTKRGQDVALRCDPISGHVSLYWYRQALGQGPEFLTYFNYEAQQDKSGLPNDRFSAERPEGSISTLTIQRTEQRDSAMYRCASSLDLAGASDEQFFGPGTRLTVL.

This sequence joins TRBV3-1 (or the pseudogene TRBV3-2) and TRBJ1-1; no reliable D call. The V end was cut by 1 base, the J end by 11 bases, with 11 bases between. This CDR3 is 12 amino acids long. The germline V gene encodes CDR1 LGHDT and CDR2 YNNKEL (reference sequence). For the CDR3, the DNA is TGTGCCAGCAGCCAAGGAAGAACAGTGGCTTTCTTT. As protein: CASSQGRTVAFF.

Notes on this clone: Other nucleotide sequences from this sample produce the same CDR3. The V and J genes are TRBV30 and TRBJ1-2; no definite D call. V was trimmed by 0 bases and J by 7 bases, leaving 6 bases between them. The CDR3 consists of 11 residues. From germline, CDR1 is GTSNPN and CDR2 SVGIG (reference sequence). Written as DNA, the CDR3 is TGTGCCTGGAGTGTAGGAGGTGGCTACACCTTC. It codes for CAWSVGGGYTF.

Here the CDR3 reads CASSWFPGQGDTEAFF. The CDR3 bases are TGCGCCAGCAGCTGGTTCCCGGGACAGGGAGACACTGAAGCTTTCTTT. The chain uses TRBV5-1 and TRBJ1-1; 9 nucleotides match TRBD1. The CDR3 loop spans 16 amino acids. CDR1 and CDR2 from the germline V gene are SGHRS and YFSETQ. V was clipped by 3 bases and J by 3 bases; unmatched bases: 9.

This clone appeared a single time. This sequence joins TRBV13 and TRBJ2-3; D is unclear. The CDR3 has 12 amino acids. Germline loops: CDR1 PRHDT, CDR2 FYEKMQ (reference sequence). The ends were cut back, 0 bases at V and 6 bases at J, with 4 bases in the middle. In DNA, the CDR3 is TGTGCCAGCAGCTTAGGGGGCGATACGCAGTATTTT. Protein sequence: CASSLGGDTQYF.

The chain recombines TRBV24-1 with TRBJ1-2; D remains ambiguous. Germline V gene data show CDR1 as KGHDR and CDR2 as SFDVKD. Trimming removed 4 bases at V and 4 bases at J, with 12 bases between. The CDR3 sequence is 14 residues long. The DNA for the CDR3 is TGTGCCACCAGTGACGGTCAGGTTTTCTATGGCTACACCTTC. Protein product: CATSDGQVFYGYTF.

This chain connects TRBV11-2 to TRBJ1-2; TRBD1 matches 8 bases. Trimming cost V 5 bases and J 8 bases; bases outside gene matches: 10. Germline V CDR1 and CDR2: SGHAT, FQNNGV. There are 14 residues in the CDR3. CDR3: CASSAETTGVGYTF. CDR3 sequence (DNA): TGTGCCAGCAGCGCAGAAACGACAGGGGTCGGCTACACCTTC.

J is TRBJ2-7 and V is TRBV7-2; TRBD2 matches 10 bases. Germline V gives CDR1 SGHTA, CDR2 FQGNSA. V was pared by 6 bases and J by 3 bases, with 8 bases of the junction left unmatched. The CDR3 totals 15 residues. The CDR3 DNA reads TGTGCCAGCAGACTGGGGCTAGCGGGAGACTACGAGCAGTACTTC. Its translation: CASRLGLAGDYEQYF.

This clone is a singleton in its sample. This chain links TRBV4-2 with TRBJ1-2; 8 nucleotides match TRBD1. The CDR3 has 16 residues. The germline V gene encodes CDR1 LGHNA and CDR2 YNFKEQ. The junction had 10 bases not matched to a gene; V was cut back by 4 bases and J by 3 bases. As DNA, the CDR3 is TGTGCCAGCAGCCGCCAGACAGGGGAAGAGGACTATGGCTACACCTTC. Amino acids: CASSRQTGEEDYGYTF.

The chain links TRBV19 to TRBJ2-5; 8 positions match TRBD1. With 3 bases clipped from V and 4 bases from J, the junction kept 4 bases outside the gene matches. This CDR3 is built from 14 residues. CDR1 and CDR2 from the germline V gene are LNHDA and SQIVND (reference sequence). The CDR3 DNA is TGTGCCAGTAGTATTAATGGACAGGGAGAGACCCAGTACTTC. Translated, it gives CASSINGQGETQYF. The full variable domain, completed using reference TRBV19 and TRBJ2-5, is DGGITQSPKYLFRKEGQNVTLSCEQNLNHDAMYWYRQDPGQGLRLIYYSQIVNDFQKGDIAEGYSVSREKKESFPLTVTSAQKNPTAFYLCASSINGQGETQYFGPGTRLLVL.